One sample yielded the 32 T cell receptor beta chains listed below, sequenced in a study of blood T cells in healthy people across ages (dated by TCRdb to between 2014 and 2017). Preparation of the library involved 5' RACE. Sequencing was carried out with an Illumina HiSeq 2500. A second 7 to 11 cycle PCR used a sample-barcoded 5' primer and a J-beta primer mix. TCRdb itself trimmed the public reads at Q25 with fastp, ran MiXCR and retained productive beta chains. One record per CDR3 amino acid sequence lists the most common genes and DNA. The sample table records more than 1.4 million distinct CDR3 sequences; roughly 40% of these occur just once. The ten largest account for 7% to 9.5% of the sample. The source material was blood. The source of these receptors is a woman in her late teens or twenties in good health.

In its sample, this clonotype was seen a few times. For the CDR3, the DNA is TGTGCCATCGGCAAGCGGGAGGGGACAGATACGCAGTATTTT. Translating gives CAIGKREGTDTQYF. The chain combines TRBV10-3 with TRBJ2-3; 10 bases line up with TRBD2. The CDR3 is made up of 14 amino acids. CDR1 ENHRY and CDR2 SYGVKD come from the germline V gene. J gave up 3 bases and V 8 bases, and 5 bases lay outside the gene matches.

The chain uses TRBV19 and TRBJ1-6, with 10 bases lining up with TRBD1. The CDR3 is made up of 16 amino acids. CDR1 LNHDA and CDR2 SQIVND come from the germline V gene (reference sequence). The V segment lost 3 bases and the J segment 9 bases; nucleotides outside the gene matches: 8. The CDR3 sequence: CASSIAGTGVISPLHF. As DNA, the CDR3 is TGTGCCAGTAGTATCGCCGGGACAGGGGTGATTTCACCCCTCCACTTT.

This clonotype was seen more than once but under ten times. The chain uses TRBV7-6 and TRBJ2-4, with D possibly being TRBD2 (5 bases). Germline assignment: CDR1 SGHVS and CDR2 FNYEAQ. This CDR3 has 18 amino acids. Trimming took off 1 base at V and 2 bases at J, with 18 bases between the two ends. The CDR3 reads CASSLGSSGSLTKNIQYF. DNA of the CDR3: TGTGCCAGCAGCTTAGGGTCTTCGGGGTCCCTAACCAAAAACATTCAGTACTTC.

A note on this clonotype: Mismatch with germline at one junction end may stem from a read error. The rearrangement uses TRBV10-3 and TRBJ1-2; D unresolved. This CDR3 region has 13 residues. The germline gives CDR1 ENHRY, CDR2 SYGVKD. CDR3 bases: TGCGCCATCAGTCAGTCAGGACGGTGTGGCTACACCTTC. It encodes CAISQSGRCGYTF.

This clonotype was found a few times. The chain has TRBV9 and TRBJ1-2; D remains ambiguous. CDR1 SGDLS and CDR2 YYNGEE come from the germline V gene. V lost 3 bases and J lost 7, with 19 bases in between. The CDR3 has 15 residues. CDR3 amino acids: CASSAPRGGLLGYTF. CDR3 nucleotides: TGTGCCAGCAGCGCCCCCCGGGGAGGGCTTCTTGGCTACACCTTC. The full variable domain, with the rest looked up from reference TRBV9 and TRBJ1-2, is DSGVTQTPKHLITATGQRVTLRCSPRSGDLSVYWYQQSLDQGLQFLIQYYNGEERAKGNILERFSAQQFPDLHSELNLSSLELGDSALYFCASSAPRGGLLGYTFGSGTRLTVV.

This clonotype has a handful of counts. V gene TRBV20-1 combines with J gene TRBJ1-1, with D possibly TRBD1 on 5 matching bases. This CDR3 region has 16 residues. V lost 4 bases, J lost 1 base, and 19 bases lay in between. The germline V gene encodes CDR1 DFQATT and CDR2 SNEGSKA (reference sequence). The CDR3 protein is CSATIPGTGGNTEAFF. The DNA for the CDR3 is TGCAGTGCTACGATTCCCGGGACCGGGGGGAACACTGAAGCTTTCTTT.

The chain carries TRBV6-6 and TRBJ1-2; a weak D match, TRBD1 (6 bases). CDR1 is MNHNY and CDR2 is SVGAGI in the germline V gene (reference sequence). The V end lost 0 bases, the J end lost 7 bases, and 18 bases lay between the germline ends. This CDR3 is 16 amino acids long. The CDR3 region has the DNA TGTGCCAGCAGTTACTCGAGGGGGGCGCTGGATTCTGGCTACACCTTC. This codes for CASSYSRGALDSGYTF.

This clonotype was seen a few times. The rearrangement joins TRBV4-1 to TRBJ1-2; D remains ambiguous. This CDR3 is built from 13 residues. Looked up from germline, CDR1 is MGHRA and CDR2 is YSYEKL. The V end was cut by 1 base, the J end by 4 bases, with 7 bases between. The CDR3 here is CASSQVGSYGYTF. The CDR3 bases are TGCGCCAGCAGCCAAGTTGGGAGCTATGGCTACACCTTC.

The CDR3 protein is CSAIGGTMNTEAFF. The CDR3 region has the DNA TGCAGTGCTATTGGGGGAACCATGAACACTGAAGCTTTCTTT. The J gene is TRBJ1-1, the V gene TRBV20-1; D perhaps matches TRBD1 (5 bases). This CDR3 contains 14 residues. The V gene's germline CDR1 is DFQATT and CDR2 SNEGSKA (reference sequence). V lost 4 bases to trimming and J lost 0 bases, with 12 bases between them.

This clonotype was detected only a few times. This CDR3 is CASSTRGTSGRREQYF. The CDR3 bases are TGTGCCAGCAGCACCCGCGGGACTAGCGGGAGGAGGGAGCAGTACTTC. V gene TRBV3-1 combines with J gene TRBJ2-5; 15 positions agree with TRBD2. The CDR3 is made up of 16 amino acids. Germline CDR1 is LGHDT and CDR2 is YNNKEL (reference sequence). Trimming cost V 5 bases and J 11 bases; bases outside gene matches: 12.

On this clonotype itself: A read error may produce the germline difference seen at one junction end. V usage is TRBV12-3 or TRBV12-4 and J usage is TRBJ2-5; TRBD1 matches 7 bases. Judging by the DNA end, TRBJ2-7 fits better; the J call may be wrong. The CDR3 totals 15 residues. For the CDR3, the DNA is TGTGCCGGCAGTCCCGGACAGGCCCAGGCCTACGAGCAGTACTTC. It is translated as CAGSPGQAQAYEQYF.

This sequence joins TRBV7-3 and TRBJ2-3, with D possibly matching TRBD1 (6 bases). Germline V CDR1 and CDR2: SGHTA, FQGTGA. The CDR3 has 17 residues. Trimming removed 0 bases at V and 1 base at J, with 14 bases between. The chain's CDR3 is CASSLTLGGVGTDTQYF. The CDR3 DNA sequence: TGTGCCAGCAGCTTAACGTTAGGGGGTGTCGGCACAGATACGCAGTATTTT.

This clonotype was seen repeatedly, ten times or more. DNA for the CDR3: TGTGCCAGCAGTTATGTACAGGGGGCTGTTTGGGGCTACACCTTC. It specifies CASSYVQGAVWGYTF. The genes are TRBV28 and TRBJ1-2, with TRBD1 identical over 9 bases. This CDR3 spans 15 amino acids. Germline values: CDR1 MDHEN, CDR2 SYDVKM. J lost 8 bases, V lost 4 bases, and 11 bases had no gene match.

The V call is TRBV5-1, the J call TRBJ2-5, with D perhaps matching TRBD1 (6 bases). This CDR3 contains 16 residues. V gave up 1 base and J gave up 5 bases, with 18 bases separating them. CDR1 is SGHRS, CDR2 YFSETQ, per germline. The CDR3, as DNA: TGCGCCAGCAGCTTGACAGGGTCCCAACAGTTGGAGACCCAGTACTTC. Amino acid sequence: CASSLTGSQQLETQYF.

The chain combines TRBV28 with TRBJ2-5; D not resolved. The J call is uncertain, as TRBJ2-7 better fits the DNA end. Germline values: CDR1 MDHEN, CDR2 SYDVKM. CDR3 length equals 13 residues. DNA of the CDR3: TGTGCCAGCACCCCGGACCCCCGTTACGAGCAGTACTTC. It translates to CASTPDPRYEQYF.

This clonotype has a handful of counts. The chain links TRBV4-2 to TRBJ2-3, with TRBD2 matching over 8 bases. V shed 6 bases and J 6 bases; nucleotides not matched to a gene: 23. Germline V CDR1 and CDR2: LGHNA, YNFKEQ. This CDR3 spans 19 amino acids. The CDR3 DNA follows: TGTGCCAGCAGTTCAGCCGGGGGGGGCGTAGTGCAATACAAGGATACGCAGTATTTT. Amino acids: CASSSAGGGVVQYKDTQYF.

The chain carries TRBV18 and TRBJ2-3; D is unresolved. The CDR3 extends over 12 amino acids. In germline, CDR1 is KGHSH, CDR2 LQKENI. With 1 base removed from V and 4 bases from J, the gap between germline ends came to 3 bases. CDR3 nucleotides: TGTGCCAGCTCACCACAGGCAGATACGCAGTATTTT. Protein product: CASSPQADTQYF.

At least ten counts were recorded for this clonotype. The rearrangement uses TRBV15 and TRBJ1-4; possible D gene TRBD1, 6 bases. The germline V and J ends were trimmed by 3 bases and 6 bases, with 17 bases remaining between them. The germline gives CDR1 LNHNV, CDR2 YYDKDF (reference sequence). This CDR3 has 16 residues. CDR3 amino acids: CATSSDLGGQDEKLFF. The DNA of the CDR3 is TGTGCCACCAGCAGCGACTTGGGGGGCCAGGATGAAAAACTGTTTTTT.

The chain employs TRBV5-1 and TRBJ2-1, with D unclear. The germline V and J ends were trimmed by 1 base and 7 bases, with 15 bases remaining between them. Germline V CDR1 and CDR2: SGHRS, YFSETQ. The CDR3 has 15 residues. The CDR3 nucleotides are TGCGCCAGCAGCTTGACCCTAGGTCTATCGAATGAGCAGTTCTTC. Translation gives CASSLTLGLSNEQFF.

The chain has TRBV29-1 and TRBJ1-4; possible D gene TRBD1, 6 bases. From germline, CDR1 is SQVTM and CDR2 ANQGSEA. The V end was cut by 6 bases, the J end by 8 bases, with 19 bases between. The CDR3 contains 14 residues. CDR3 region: CSVSLGAGEEKLFF. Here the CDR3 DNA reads TGCAGCGTATCGCTGGGGGCAGGAGAGGAAAAACTGTTTTTT. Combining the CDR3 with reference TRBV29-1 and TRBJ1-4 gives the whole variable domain SAVISQKPSRDICQRGTSLTIQCQVDSQVTMMFWYRQQPGQSLTLIATANQGSEATYESGFVIDKFPISRPNLTFSTLTVSNMSPEDSSIYLCSVSLGAGEEKLFFGSGTQLSVL.

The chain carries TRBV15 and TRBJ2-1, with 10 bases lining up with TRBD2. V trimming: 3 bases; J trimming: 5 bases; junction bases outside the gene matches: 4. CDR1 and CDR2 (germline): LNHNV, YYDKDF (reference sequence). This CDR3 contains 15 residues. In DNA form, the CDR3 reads TGTGCCACCAGCAGGCTAGCGGGAGCACACAATGAGCAGTTCTTC. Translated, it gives CATSRLAGAHNEQFF.

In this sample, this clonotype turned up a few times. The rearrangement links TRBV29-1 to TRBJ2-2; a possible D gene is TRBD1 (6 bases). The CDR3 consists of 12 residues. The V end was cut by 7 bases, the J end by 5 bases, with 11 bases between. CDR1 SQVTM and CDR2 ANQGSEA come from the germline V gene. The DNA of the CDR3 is TGCAGCGCCATGAGGGGGACCGGGGAGCTGTTTTTT. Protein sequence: CSAMRGTGELFF.

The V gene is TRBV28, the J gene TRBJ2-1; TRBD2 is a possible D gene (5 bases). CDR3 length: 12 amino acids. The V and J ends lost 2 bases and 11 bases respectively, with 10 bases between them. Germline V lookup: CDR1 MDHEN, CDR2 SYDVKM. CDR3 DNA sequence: TGTGCCAGCAGTTTAGCTGGGAGACAGCAGTTCTTC. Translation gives CASSLAGRQQFF.

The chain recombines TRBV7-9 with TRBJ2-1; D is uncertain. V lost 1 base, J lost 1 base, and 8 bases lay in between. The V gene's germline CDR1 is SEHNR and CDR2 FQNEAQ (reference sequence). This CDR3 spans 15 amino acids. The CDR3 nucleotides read TGTGCCAGCAGCTTAGAGGGCGTATCCTACAATGAGCAGTTCTTC. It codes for CASSLEGVSYNEQFF.

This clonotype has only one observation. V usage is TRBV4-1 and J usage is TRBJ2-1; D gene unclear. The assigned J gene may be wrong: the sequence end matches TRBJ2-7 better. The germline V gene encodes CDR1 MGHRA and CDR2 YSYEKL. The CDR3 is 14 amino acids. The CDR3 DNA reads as TGCGCCAGCAGCCAAGATGAAATTTACAATGAGCAGTACTTC. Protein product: CASSQDEIYNEQYF.

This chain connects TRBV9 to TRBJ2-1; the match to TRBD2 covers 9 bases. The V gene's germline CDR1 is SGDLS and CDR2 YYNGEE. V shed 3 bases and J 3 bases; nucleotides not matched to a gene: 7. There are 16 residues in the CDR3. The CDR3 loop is CASSASGEVVYNEQFF. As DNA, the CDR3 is TGTGCCAGCAGCGCTAGCGGGGAAGTGGTCTACAATGAGCAGTTCTTC.

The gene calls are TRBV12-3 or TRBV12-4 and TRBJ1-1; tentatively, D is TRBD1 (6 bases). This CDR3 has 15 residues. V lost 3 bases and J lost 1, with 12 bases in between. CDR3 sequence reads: CASSFVGASNTEAFF. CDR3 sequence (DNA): TGTGCCAGCAGTTTCGTGGGGGCTTCGAACACTGAAGCTTTCTTT.

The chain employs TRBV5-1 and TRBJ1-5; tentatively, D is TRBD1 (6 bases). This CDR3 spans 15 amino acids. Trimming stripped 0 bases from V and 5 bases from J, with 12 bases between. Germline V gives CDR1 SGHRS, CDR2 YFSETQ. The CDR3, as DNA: TGCGCCAGCAGCTTGGAAGGACAGAACCATCAGCCCCAGCATTTT. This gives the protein CASSLEGQNHQPQHF.

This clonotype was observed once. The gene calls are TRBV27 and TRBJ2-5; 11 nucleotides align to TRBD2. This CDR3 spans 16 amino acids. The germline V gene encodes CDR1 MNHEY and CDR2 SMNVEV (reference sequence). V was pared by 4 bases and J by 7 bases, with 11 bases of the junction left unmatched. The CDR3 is CASSSGTSGLRGTQYF. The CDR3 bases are TGTGCCAGCAGTTCCGGGACTAGCGGACTCCGGGGGACCCAGTACTTC.

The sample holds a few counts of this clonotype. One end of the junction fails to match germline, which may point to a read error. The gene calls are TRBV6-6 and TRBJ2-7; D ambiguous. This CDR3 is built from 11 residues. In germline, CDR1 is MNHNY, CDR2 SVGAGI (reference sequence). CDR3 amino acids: CAGSSFYEQYF. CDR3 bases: TGTGCCGGCAGTTCCTTCTACGAGCAGTACTTC.

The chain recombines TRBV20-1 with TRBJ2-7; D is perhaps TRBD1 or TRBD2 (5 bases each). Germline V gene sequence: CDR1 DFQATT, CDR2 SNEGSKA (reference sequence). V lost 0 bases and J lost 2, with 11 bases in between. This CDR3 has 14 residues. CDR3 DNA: TGCAGTGCTAGAGATCAGGGACGGACCTACGAGCAGTACTTC. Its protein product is CSARDQGRTYEQYF.

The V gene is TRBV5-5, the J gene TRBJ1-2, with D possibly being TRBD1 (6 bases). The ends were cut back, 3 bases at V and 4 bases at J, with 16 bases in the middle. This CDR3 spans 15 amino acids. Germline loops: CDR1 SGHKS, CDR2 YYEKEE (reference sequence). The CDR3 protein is CASSSLGGRGYGYTF. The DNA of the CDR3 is TGTGCCAGCAGCTCCCTGGGGGGGCGCGGCTATGGCTACACCTTC.